This T cell receptor beta chain was identified in a study of blood T cell repertoires in COVID-19. Profiled with immunoSEQ multiplex PCR; TCRdb holds only in-frame clones, not every one. The data contain about 81,000 clones, 85% of them singletons. Trimming shortened V by 2 bases and J by 2 bases, and 7 bases separated the two germline ends. This CDR3 is built from 13 residues. Germline V gene lookup returns CDR1 SGHRS and CDR2 YFSETQ. The receptor comes from an older woman with acute or convalescent COVID-19. This chain links TRBV5-1 with TRBJ2-5, with unresolved D. Sequencing was done on a sample of peripheral blood. CDR3 region: CASSFAAQETQYF. The CDR3 region has the DNA TGCGCCAGCAGCTTCGCGGCACAAGAGACCCAGTACTTC.